The 25 T cell receptor beta chains below come from one sample, sequenced in a study of siplizumab effects on memory and regulatory T cells. Here immunoSEQ multiplex PCR was the method, and the copy in TCRdb shows in-frame clones only, minus some. Of some 90,000 clones detected, 90% appear once; the ten largest clones hold about 15%. The material sequenced was CD4+ T cells sorted from blood. The receptor source for this set is a human donor in good health.

The rearrangement joins TRBV7-6 to TRBJ2-5; 7 bases map to TRBD1. CDR1 SGHVS and CDR2 FNYEAQ come from the germline V gene. This CDR3 has 12 amino acids. Trimming removed 5 bases from V and 11 bases from J; junction bases left unmatched: 8. The CDR3 loop is CASSIHRGEQYF. DNA of the CDR3: TGTGCCAGCAGCATTCACAGGGGTGAGCAGTACTTC. Full variable domain (outside the CDR3, taken from reference TRBV7-6 and TRBJ2-5): GAGVSQSPRYKVTKRGQDVALRCDPISGHVSLYWYRQALGQGPEFLTYFNYEAQQDKSGLPNDRFSAERPEGSISTLTIQRTEQRDSAMYRCASSIHRGEQYFGPGTRLLVL.

V and J are TRBV7-6 and TRBJ1-4; no clear D gene. From germline, CDR1 is SGHVS and CDR2 FNYEAQ. With 1 base removed from V and 7 bases from J, the gap between germline ends came to 10 bases. CDR3 length: 14 amino acids. The CDR3 DNA reads TGTGCCAGCAGCTTAGTGGGTCCGAGTGAAAAACTGTTTTTT. Translating it yields CASSLVGPSEKLFF.

This clone turned up a few times. This chain links TRBV18 with TRBJ1-1, with a tentative D call TRBD1 (6 bases). Deletions cut 3 bases from V and 2 bases from J, with 10 bases between. Germline assignment: CDR1 KGHSH and CDR2 LQKENI. The CDR3 runs 14 residues. In DNA form, the CDR3 reads TGTGCCAGCTCACCTAGGGGGGATAACACTGAAGCTTTCTTT. Amino acids: CASSPRGDNTEAFF. Filled out from reference TRBV18 and TRBJ1-1, the complete variable domain reads NAGVMQNPRHLVRRRGQEARLRCSPMKGHSHVYWYRQLPEEGLKFMVYLQKENIIDESGMPKERFSAEFPKEGPSILRIQQVVRGDSAAYFCASSPRGDNTEAFFGQGTRLTVV.

The chain is built from TRBV28 and TRBJ2-1; D possibly uses TRBD1 or TRBD2 (6 bases each). The CDR3 loop spans 15 amino acids. V was shortened by 4 bases and J by 10 bases, with 20 bases between the two germline ends. Germline-derived CDR1 and CDR2 are MDHEN and SYDVKM. The CDR3 spells CASSSPGAVWREQFF. The CDR3 DNA reads as TGTGCCAGCAGTTCCCCGGGGGCGGTATGGCGCGAGCAGTTCTTC.

This chain joins TRBV12-5 and TRBJ2-1; 7 bases fit TRBD2. This CDR3 spans 15 amino acids. V was pared by 9 bases and J by 0 bases, with 8 bases of the junction left unmatched. The germline gives CDR1 LGHNT, CDR2 FRNRAP. This CDR3 is CASGTQRGSYNEQFF. CDR3 nucleotide sequence: TGTGCTAGCGGGACTCAGCGGGGCTCCTACAATGAGCAGTTCTTC.

The J gene is TRBJ1-5, the V gene TRBV6-1; D unresolved. Trimming removed 4 bases at V and 2 bases at J, with 9 bases between. CDR1 and CDR2 from the germline V gene are MNHNS and SASEGT. The CDR3 is 14 amino acids. This chain's CDR3 is CASSAPWGNQPQHF. Here the CDR3 DNA reads TGTGCCAGCAGTGCCCCATGGGGCAATCAGCCCCAGCATTTT.

The chain combines TRBV7-9 with TRBJ2-5; the D is unclear. The length of the CDR3 is 13 residues. V dropped 3 bases and J dropped 1 base, with 6 bases sitting between them. Germline lookup yields CDR1 SEHNR and CDR2 FQNEAQ (reference sequence). Here the CDR3 reads CASSLSSQETQYF. CDR3 nucleotides: TGTGCCAGCAGCTTGAGCTCCCAAGAGACCCAGTACTTC. Drawing the rest from reference TRBV7-9 and TRBJ2-5, the complete variable domain is DTGVSQNPRHKITKRGQNVTFRCDPISEHNRLYWYRQTLGQGPEFLTYFQNEAQLEKSRLLSDRFSAERPKGSFSTLEIQRTEQGDSAMYLCASSLSSQETQYFGPGTRLLVL.

V and J are TRBV5-1 and TRBJ2-2; TRBD2 aligns across 15 bases. The CDR3 is 18 residues long. Germline lookup yields CDR1 SGHRS and CDR2 YFSETQ. V dropped 3 bases and J dropped 5; count of bases not matched to a gene: 8. CDR3 region: CASSYGLAGGLTTGELFF. Written as DNA, the CDR3 is TGCGCCAGCAGCTACGGACTAGCGGGAGGGCTTACGACCGGGGAGCTGTTTTTT.

This chain links TRBV9 with TRBJ2-2, with D perhaps matching TRBD1 or TRBD2 (5 bases each). The ends were cut back, 0 bases at V and 2 bases at J, with 14 bases in the middle. Germline V gene data show CDR1 as SGDLS and CDR2 as YYNGEE. The CDR3 spans 17 residues. The CDR3 DNA reads as TGTGCCAGCAGCGTAGATGCCCCGGGGCCCAACACCGGGGAGCTGTTTTTT. As protein: CASSVDAPGPNTGELFF. The whole variable domain, filled in from reference TRBV9 and TRBJ2-2, reads DSGVTQTPKHLITATGQRVTLRCSPRSGDLSVYWYQQSLDQGLQFLIQYYNGEERAKGNILERFSAQQFPDLHSELNLSSLELGDSALYFCASSVDAPGPNTGELFFGEGSRLTVL.

The V call is TRBV30, the J call TRBJ2-1, with D hard to call. The CDR3 runs to 16 residues. V lost 0 bases, J lost 8 bases, and 20 bases lay in between. CDR1 is GTSNPN, CDR2 SVGIG, per germline (reference sequence). DNA for the CDR3: TGTGCCTGGAGTGTTGCCGTAAGCTACCCGCATCATGAGCAGTTCTTC. Translating it yields CAWSVAVSYPHHEQFF.

The chain uses TRBV7-2 and TRBJ1-1, with a tentative D call TRBD1 (5 bases). In germline, CDR1 is SGHTA, CDR2 FQGNSA. The CDR3 extends over 16 amino acids. Trimming took off 3 bases at V and 0 bases at J, with 14 bases between the two ends. The CDR3 nucleotides read TGTGCCAGCAGCTTGGTGGGGGGAGGGATGAACACTGAAGCTTTCTTT. It translates to CASSLVGGGMNTEAFF.

The sample holds a few counts of this clone. The CDR3 DNA reads as TGTGCCAGCAGCATCAGGTTAAACACTGAAGCTTTCTTT. This encodes CASSIRLNTEAFF. V gene TRBV6-1 combines with J gene TRBJ1-1, with D unresolved. This CDR3 has 13 amino acids. Trimming took 6 bases from V and 2 from J, leaving 10 bases between them. Germline assignment: CDR1 MNHNS and CDR2 SASEGT.

This chain joins TRBV10-3 and TRBJ2-7, with D possibly being TRBD1 (5 bases). Trimming cost V 10 bases and J 5 bases, with 18 bases left between them. This CDR3 has 13 residues. Per the germline V gene, CDR1 is ENHRY and CDR2 is SYGVKD. The CDR3 DNA sequence: TGTGCCACGTTGCCAGGGTTCGGCGACGAGCAGTACTTC. It encodes CATLPGFGDEQYF.

The V gene is TRBV7-2, the J gene TRBJ2-7; 9 bases agree with TRBD2. The CDR3 length is 18 residues. The germline V gene has CDR1 SGHTA and CDR2 FQGNSA. V trimming: 1 base; J trimming: 1 base; junction bases outside the gene matches: 11. CDR3: CASSLGGSGRLKSYEQYF. Written as DNA, the CDR3 is TGTGCCAGCAGCTTAGGGGGTAGCGGGAGACTTAAATCCTACGAGCAGTACTTC.

This clone showed up just once. The CDR3 DNA sequence: TGTGCCAGCAGCTATCCTGGTTCACCCGGGGAGCTGTTTTTT. It yields the protein CASSYPGSPGELFF. The chain has TRBV7-6 and TRBJ2-2; D gene ambiguous. The CDR3 covers 14 residues. Germline assignment: CDR1 SGHVS and CDR2 FNYEAQ. Trimming removed 4 bases from V and 6 bases from J, with 12 bases in between.

In regard to this clone: This specimen includes other DNA sequences encoding the same CDR3. The rearrangement uses TRBV29-1 and TRBJ2-5; D may be TRBD2 (7 bases). Per the germline V gene, CDR1 is SQVTM and CDR2 is ANQGSEA. The CDR3 sequence is 13 residues long. V was pared by 3 bases and J by 6 bases, with 14 bases between. The CDR3 loop reads CSVDGVGGQTQYF. CDR3 sequence (DNA): TGCAGCGTTGACGGGGTCGGGGGGCAGACCCAGTACTTC.

V and J are TRBV7-3 and TRBJ2-7; TRBD1 might be the D (7 bases). Between the trimmed V and J ends, which lost 3 bases and 6 bases, there was a span of 12 bases. This CDR3 is built from 13 residues. CDR1 is SGHTA, CDR2 FQGTGA, per germline. The CDR3 DNA is TGTGCCAGCAGCTTTCGGCAGGGGGGCGAGCAGTACTTC. Its translation is CASSFRQGGEQYF.

The sample holds one count of this clone. The rearrangement links TRBV10-3 to TRBJ2-7; 9 nucleotides align to TRBD2. Per germline, CDR1 ENHRY and CDR2 SYGVKD. There are 14 residues in the CDR3. Trimming at V came to 3 bases and at J to 9 bases, leaving 9 bases not matched to a gene. The CDR3 sequence: CAISDRRTSEVQYF. CDR3 DNA sequence: TGTGCCATCAGTGACCGCAGGACTAGCGAGGTGCAGTACTTC.

This clone appeared once. The V gene is TRBV7-3, the J gene TRBJ2-3, with D unresolved. Looked up from germline, CDR1 is SGHTA and CDR2 is FQGTGA. CDR3 size: 15 residues. Trimming left V 1 base short and J 1 base short, with 9 bases between. The CDR3 DNA sequence: TGTGCCAGCAGCTTAATGGGGTCTCGCACAGATACGCAGTATTTT. This translates into CASSLMGSRTDTQYF. Looking up the rest from reference TRBV7-3 and TRBJ2-3 gives the full variable domain: GAGVSQTPSNKVTEKGKYVELRCDPISGHTALYWYRQSLGQGPEFLIYFQGTGAADDSGLPNDRFFAVRPEGSVSTLKIQRTERGDSAVYLCASSLMGSRTDTQYFGPGTRLTVL.

This chain joins TRBV27 and TRBJ1-1; TRBD1 matches at 7 bases. The CDR3 runs 14 residues. The germline gives CDR1 MNHEY, CDR2 SMNVEV (reference sequence). V gave up 8 bases and J gave up 1 base; unmatched junction bases: 7. The DNA for the CDR3 is TGTGCCAGCGGACAACAGGGGCCGAACACTGAAGCTTTCTTT. It codes for CASGQQGPNTEAFF.

The CDR3 spells CASSEVDSYEQYF. CDR3 bases: TGCGCCAGCAGTGAGGTGGACTCCTACGAGCAGTACTTC. The V and J genes are TRBV10-2 and TRBJ2-7; D not resolved. V lost 2 bases, J lost 0 bases, and 5 bases lay in between. This CDR3 has 13 amino acids. Germline-derived CDR1 and CDR2 are WSHSY and SAAADI.

This clone has just a few counts. The rearrangement links TRBV7-9 to TRBJ2-7, with 8 bases aligning to TRBD2. The CDR3 length is 15 residues. Trimming removed 5 bases from V and 2 bases from J; junction bases left unmatched: 8. Germline CDR1 and CDR2: SEHNR and FQNEAQ (reference sequence). The CDR3 coding sequence is TGTGCCAGCAGCCCAGTAGGGACTAGGACCTACGAGCAGTACTTC. This gives the protein CASSPVGTRTYEQYF. Drawing the rest from reference TRBV7-9 and TRBJ2-7, the complete variable domain is DTGVSQNPRHKITKRGQNVTFRCDPISEHNRLYWYRQTLGQGPEFLTYFQNEAQLEKSRLLSDRFSAERPKGSFSTLEIQRTEQGDSAMYLCASSPVGTRTYEQYFGPGTRLTVT.

This sequence joins TRBV30 and TRBJ2-5; no definite D call. Germline CDR1 reads GTSNPN; CDR2 reads SVGIG (reference sequence). The V end was cut by 2 bases, the J end by 1 base, with 17 bases between. The length of the CDR3 is 16 residues. CDR3 in amino acids: CAWSPPRRPTQETQYF. Here the CDR3 DNA reads TGTGCCTGGAGTCCCCCCCGACGGCCGACCCAAGAGACCCAGTACTTC.

The gene calls are TRBV7-3 and TRBJ2-2; 8 bases line up with TRBD2. The CDR3 has 16 residues. Looked up from germline, CDR1 is SGHTA and CDR2 is FQGTGA. Trimming removed 5 bases from V and 4 bases from J; junction bases left unmatched: 9. CDR3 sequence: CASSPIGGAGTGELFF. The CDR3 DNA sequence: TGTGCCAGCAGCCCGATCGGGGGGGCTGGCACCGGGGAGCTGTTTTTT.

This rearrangement joins TRBV4-1 to TRBJ2-5; 9 nucleotides align to TRBD2. The germline CDR1 and CDR2 sequences are MGHRA and YSYEKL. V shed 2 bases and J 4 bases; nucleotides not matched to a gene: 8. The CDR3 sequence is 16 residues long. This chain's CDR3 is CASSQTPGTSTETQYF. Written as DNA, the CDR3 is TGCGCCAGCAGCCAAACCCCCGGGACTAGCACAGAGACCCAGTACTTC.